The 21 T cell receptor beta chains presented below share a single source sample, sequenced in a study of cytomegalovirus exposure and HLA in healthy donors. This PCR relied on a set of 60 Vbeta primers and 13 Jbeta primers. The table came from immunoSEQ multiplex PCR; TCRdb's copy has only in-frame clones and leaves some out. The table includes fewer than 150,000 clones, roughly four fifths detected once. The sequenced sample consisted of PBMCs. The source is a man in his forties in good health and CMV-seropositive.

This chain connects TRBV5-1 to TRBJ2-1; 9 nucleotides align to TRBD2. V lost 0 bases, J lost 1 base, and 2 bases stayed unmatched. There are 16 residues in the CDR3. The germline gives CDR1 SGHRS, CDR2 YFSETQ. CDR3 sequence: CASSLGLAVSYNEQFF. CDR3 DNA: TGCGCCAGCAGCTTGGGACTAGCGGTATCCTACAATGAGCAGTTCTTC.

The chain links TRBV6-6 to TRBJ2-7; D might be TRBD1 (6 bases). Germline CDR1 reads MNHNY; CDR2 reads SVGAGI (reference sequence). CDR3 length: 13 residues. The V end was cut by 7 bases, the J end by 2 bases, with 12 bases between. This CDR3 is CASTRGVAYEQYF. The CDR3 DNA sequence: TGTGCCAGCACCAGGGGAGTGGCCTACGAGCAGTACTTC.

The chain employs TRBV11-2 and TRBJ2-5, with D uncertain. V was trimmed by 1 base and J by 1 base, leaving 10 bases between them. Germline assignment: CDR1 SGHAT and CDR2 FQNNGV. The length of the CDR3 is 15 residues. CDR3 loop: CASSLGSHSQETQYF. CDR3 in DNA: TGTGCCAGCAGCTTAGGGTCTCACAGCCAAGAGACCCAGTACTTC.

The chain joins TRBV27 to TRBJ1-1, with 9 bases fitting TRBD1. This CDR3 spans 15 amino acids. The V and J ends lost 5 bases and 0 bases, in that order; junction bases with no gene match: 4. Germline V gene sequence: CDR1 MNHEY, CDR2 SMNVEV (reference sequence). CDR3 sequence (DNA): TGTGCCAGCAGTCCTGGACAGGGGCTGAACACTGAAGCTTTCTTT. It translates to CASSPGQGLNTEAFF.

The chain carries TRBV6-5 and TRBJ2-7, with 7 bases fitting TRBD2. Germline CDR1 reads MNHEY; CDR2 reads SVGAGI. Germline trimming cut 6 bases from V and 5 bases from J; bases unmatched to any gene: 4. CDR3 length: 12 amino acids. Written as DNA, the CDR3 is TGTGCCAGCAGAGCGGGACCCCACGAGCAGTACTTC. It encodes CASRAGPHEQYF.

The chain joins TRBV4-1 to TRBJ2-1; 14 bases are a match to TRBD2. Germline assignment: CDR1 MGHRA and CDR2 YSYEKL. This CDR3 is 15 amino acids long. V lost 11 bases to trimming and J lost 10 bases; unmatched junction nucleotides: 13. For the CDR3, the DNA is TGCGCCGGACACTCGGGACTAGCGGGGGTCCAGGAGCAGTTCTTC. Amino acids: CAGHSGLAGVQEQFF.

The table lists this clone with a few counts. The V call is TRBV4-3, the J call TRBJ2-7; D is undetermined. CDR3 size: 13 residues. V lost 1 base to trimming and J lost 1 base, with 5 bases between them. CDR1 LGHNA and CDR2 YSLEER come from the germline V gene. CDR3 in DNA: TGCGCCAGCAGCCAAGCAGCGTCCTACGAGCAGTACTTC. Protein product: CASSQAASYEQYF.

Written as DNA, the CDR3 is TGCGCCAGCAGCCTACAACAGGGGTGGAATGAGCAGTTCTTC. Its protein is CASSLQQGWNEQFF. The rearrangement uses TRBV4-1 and TRBJ2-1; 7 nucleotides match TRBD1. CDR3 length: 14 amino acids. Germline-derived CDR1 and CDR2 are MGHRA and YSYEKL. Germline trimming cut 4 bases from V and 7 bases from J; bases unmatched to any gene: 7.

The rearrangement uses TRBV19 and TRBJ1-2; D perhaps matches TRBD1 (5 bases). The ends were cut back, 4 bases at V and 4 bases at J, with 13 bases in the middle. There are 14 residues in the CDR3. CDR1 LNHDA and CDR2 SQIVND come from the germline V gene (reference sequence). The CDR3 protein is CASSNKGRLYGYTF. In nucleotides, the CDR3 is TGTGCCAGTAGTAACAAGGGGAGGCTCTATGGCTACACCTTC.

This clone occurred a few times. The CDR3 sequence is CASSFWREGADTQYF. CDR3 coding DNA: TGTGCCAGCAGCTTCTGGCGGGAGGGGGCCGATACGCAGTATTTT. This chain connects TRBV7-9 to TRBJ2-3, with 9 bases that match TRBD2. The CDR3 sequence is 15 residues long. The germline CDR1 and CDR2 sequences are SEHNR and FQNEAQ (reference sequence). The V segment lost 3 bases and the J segment 6 bases; nucleotides outside the gene matches: 7.

Written as DNA, the CDR3 is TGTGCCAGCATGGGACAAGGGAACACTGAAGCTTTCTTT. Protein product: CASMGQGNTEAFF. The chain joins TRBV2 to TRBJ1-1; TRBD1 might be the D (6 bases). V was pared by 7 bases and J by 1 base, with 10 bases between. The CDR3 has 13 residues. Germline CDR1 and CDR2: SNHLY and FYNNEI.

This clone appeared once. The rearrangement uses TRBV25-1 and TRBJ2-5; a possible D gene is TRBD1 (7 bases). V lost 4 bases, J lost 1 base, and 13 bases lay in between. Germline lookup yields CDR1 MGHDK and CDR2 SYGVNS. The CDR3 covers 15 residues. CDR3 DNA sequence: TGTGCCAGCAGTGTCCCCAGGGGGGTCCAAGAGACCCAGTACTTC. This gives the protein CASSVPRGVQETQYF.

CDR3 coding DNA: TGTGCCAGCAGTAGCTACAGGGGAACCGGGGAGCTGTTTTTT. This codes for CASSSYRGTGELFF. V and J are TRBV27 and TRBJ2-2; 7 bases are shared with TRBD1. Germline CDR1 is MNHEY and CDR2 is SMNVEV (reference sequence). The CDR3 length is 14 residues. The ends lost 5 bases at V and 5 bases at J; junction bases unmatched: 5.

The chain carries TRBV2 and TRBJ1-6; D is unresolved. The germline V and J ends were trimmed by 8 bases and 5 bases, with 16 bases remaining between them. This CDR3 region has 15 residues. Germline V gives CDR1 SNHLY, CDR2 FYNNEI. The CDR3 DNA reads TGTGCCAGCGTCGCCTCCACAGTCCATAATTCACCCCTCCACTTT. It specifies CASVASTVHNSPLHF.

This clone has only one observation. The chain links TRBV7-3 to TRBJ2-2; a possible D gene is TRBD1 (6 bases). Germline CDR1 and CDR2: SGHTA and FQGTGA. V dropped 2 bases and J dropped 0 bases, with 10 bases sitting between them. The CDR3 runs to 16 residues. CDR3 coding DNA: TGTGCCAGCAGCTTACCCGGGACAACGAACACCGGGGAGCTGTTTTTT. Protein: CASSLPGTTNTGELFF.

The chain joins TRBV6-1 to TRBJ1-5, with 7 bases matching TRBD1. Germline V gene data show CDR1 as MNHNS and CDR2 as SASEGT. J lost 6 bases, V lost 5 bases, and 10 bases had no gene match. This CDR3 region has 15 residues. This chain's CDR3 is CASSKGEAGGQPQHF. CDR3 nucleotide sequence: TGTGCCAGCAGTAAGGGGGAGGCAGGGGGTCAGCCCCAGCATTTT.

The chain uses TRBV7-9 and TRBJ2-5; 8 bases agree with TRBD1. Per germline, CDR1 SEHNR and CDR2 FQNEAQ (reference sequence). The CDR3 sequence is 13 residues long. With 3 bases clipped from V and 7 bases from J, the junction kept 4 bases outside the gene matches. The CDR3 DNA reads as TGTGCCAGCAGCTTCAGGGGGCAGGGGACCCAGTACTTC. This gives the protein CASSFRGQGTQYF.

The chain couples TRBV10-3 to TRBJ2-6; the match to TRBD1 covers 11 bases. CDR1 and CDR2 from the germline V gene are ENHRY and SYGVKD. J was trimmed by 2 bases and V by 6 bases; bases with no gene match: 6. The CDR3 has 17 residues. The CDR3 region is CAIRSGTGGAGANVLTF. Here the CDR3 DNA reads TGTGCCATCAGGTCCGGGACAGGGGGTGCTGGGGCCAACGTCCTGACTTTC.

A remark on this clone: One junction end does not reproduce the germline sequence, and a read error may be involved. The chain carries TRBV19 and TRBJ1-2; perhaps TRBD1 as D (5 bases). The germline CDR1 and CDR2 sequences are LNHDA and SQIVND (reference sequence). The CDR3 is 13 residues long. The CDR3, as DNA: TGTGCCAGTATCCTACCTGGGAACAGGCAGGCCCTCTTC. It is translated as CASILPGNRQALF.

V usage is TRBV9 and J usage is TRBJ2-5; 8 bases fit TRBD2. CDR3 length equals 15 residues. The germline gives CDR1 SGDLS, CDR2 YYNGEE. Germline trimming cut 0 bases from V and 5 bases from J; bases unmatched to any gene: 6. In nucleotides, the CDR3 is TGTGCCAGCAGCGTAGGAATGGGACTAGTTGAGACCCAGTACTTC. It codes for CASSVGMGLVETQYF.

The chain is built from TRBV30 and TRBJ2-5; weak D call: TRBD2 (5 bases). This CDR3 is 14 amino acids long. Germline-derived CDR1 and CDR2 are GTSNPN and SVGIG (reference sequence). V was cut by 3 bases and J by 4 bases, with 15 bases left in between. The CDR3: CAWSAGSGGETQYF. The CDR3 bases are TGTGCCTGGAGCGCCGGGTCCGGAGGAGAGACCCAGTACTTC.